This TCR beta chain is drawn from a study of technical replicates of blood from a handful of donors. This clone showed up just a few times. Germline assignment: CDR1 LNHDA and CDR2 SQIVND (reference sequence). V was pared by 6 bases and J by 1 base, with 12 bases between. The CDR3 totals 14 residues. Profiled with immunoSEQ multiplex PCR; TCRdb holds only in-frame clones, not every one. The sample lists nearly 95,000 clones; 90% to 97% were seen once. The chain links TRBV19 to TRBJ1-1; maybe TRBD1 (5 bases). The clonotype comes from a human donor in good health. Sequenced sample: T cells isolated from PBMCs. CDR3 in amino acids: CASRHQGGNTEAFF. The DNA for the CDR3 is TGTGCCAGTAGACATCAGGGCGGGAACACTGAAGCTTTCTTT.